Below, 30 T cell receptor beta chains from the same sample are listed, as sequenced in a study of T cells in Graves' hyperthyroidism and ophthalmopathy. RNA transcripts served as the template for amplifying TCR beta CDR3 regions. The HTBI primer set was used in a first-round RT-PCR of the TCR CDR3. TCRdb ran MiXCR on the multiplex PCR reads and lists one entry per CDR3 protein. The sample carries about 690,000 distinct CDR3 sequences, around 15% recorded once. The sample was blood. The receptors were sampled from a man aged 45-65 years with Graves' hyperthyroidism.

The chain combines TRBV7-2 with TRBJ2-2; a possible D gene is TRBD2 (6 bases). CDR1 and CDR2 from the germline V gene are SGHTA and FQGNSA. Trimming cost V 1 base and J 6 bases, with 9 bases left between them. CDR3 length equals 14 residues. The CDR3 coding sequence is TGTGCCAGCAGCTTAGTTGTAGCGGCCGGGGAGCTGTTTTTT. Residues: CASSLVVAAGELFF.

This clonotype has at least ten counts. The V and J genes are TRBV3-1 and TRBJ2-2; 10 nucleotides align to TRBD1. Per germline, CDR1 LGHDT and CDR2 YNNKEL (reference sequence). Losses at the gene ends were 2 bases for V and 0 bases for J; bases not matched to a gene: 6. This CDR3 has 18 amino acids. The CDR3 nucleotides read TGTGCCAGCAGCCAAACACGGGACAGGGGTCCGAACACCGGGGAGCTGTTTTTT. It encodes CASSQTRDRGPNTGELFF.

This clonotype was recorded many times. The CDR3, as DNA: TGTGCCAGCAGTATCGAACCTAGTTCGTACTCCTACAATGAGCAGTTCTTC. It codes for CASSIEPSSYSYNEQFF. The chain combines TRBV27 with TRBJ2-1; D ambiguous. The V and J ends lost 5 bases and 0 bases respectively, with 17 bases between them. CDR3 length: 17 residues. Germline lookup yields CDR1 MNHEY and CDR2 SMNVEV (reference sequence).

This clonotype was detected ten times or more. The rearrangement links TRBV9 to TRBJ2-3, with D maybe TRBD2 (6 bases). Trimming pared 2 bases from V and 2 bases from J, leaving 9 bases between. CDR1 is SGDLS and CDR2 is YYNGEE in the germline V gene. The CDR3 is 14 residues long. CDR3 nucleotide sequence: TGTGCCAGCAGCGTTGCGGGATACACAGATACGCAGTATTTT. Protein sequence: CASSVAGYTDTQYF.

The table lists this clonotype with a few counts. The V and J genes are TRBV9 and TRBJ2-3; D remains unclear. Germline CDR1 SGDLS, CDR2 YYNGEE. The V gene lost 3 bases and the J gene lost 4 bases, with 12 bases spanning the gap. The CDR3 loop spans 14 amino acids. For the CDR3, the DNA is TGTGCCAGCAGCGATGGGCCCTCAGCAGATACGCAGTATTTT. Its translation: CASSDGPSADTQYF.

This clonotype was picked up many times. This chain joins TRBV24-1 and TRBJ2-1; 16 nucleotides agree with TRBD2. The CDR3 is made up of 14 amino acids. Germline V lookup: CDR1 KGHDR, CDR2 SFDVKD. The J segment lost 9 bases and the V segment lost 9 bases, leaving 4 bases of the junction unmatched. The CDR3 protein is CATGTSGRALEQFF. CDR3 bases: TGTGCCACCGGGACTAGCGGGAGGGCCCTTGAGCAGTTCTTC.

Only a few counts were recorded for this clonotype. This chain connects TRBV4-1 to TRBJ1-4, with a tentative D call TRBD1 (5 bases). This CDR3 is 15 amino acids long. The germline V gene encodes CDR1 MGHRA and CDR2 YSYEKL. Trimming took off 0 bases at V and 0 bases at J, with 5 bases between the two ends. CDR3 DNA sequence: TGCGCCAGCAGCCAAGAGACAGCAACTAATGAAAAACTGTTTTTT. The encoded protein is CASSQETATNEKLFF.

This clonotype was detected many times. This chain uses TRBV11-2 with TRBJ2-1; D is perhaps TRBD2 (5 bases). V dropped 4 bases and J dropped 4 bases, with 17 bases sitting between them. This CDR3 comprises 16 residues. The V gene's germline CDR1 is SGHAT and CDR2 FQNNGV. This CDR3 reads CASSSELALFYNEQFF. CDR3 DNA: TGTGCCAGCAGCTCCGAGCTAGCCCTCTTTTACAATGAGCAGTTCTTC.

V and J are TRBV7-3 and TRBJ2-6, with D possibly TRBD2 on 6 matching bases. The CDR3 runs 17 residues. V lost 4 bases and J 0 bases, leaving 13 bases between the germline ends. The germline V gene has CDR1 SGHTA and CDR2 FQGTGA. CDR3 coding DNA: TGTGCCAGCAGCTACCGAGCCGGGGGCTCTGGGGCCAACGTCCTGACTTTC. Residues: CASSYRAGGSGANVLTF.

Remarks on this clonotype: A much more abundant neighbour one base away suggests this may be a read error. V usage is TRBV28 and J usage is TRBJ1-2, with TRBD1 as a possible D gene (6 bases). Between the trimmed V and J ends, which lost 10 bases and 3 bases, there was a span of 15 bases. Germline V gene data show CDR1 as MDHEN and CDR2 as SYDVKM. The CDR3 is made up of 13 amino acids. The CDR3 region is CAIKSGGDYGYTF. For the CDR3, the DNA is TGTGCCATCAAGTCGGGGGGCGACTATGGCTACACCTTC.

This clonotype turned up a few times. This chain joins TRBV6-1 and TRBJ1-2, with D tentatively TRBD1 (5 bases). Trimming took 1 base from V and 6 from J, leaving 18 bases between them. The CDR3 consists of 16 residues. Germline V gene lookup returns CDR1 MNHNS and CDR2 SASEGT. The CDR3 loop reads CASSEGVSGTLDGYTF. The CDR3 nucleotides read TGTGCCAGCAGTGAAGGAGTCTCCGGGACCCTCGATGGCTACACCTTC.

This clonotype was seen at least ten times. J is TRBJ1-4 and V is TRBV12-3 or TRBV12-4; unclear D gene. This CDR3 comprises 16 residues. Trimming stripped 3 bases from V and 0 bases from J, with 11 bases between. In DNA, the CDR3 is TGTGCCAGCAGTTTGGGAGTTTATGCAACTAATGAAAAACTGTTTTTT. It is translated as CASSLGVYATNEKLFF.

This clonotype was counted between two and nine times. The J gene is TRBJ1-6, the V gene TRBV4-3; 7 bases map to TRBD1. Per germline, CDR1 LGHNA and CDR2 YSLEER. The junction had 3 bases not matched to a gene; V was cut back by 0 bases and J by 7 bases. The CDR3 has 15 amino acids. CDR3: CASSQDLGQNSPLHF. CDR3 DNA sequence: TGCGCCAGCAGCCAAGATTTGGGACAGAATTCACCCCTCCACTTT.

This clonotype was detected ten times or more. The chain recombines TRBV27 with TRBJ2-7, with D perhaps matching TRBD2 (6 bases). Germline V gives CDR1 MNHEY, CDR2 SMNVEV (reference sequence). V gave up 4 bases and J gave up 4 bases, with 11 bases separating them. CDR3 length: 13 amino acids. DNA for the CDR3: TGTGCCAGCAGTTCCGGGAGAAAGTACGAGCAGTACTTC. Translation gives CASSSGRKYEQYF.

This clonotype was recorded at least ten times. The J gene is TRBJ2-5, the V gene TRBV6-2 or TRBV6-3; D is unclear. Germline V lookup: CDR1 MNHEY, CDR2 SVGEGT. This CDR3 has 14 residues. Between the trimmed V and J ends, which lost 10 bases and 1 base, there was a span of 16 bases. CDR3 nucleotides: TGTGCCACCAAGAACCCTCGGCTCCAAGAGACCCAGTACTTC. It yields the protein CATKNPRLQETQYF.

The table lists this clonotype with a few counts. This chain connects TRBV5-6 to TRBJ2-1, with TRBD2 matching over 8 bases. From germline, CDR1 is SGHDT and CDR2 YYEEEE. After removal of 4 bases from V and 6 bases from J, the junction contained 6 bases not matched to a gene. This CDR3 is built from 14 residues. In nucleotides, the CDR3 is TGTGCCAGCAGCAAGCGGGAGCTAAGCAATGAGCAGTTCTTC. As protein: CASSKRELSNEQFF.

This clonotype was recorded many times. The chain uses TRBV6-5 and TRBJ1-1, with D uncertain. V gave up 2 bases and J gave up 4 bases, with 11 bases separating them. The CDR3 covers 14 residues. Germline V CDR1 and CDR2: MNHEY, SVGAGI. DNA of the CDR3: TGTGCCAGCAGTTACGAGGGATTAGGCACTGAAGCTTTCTTT. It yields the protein CASSYEGLGTEAFF.

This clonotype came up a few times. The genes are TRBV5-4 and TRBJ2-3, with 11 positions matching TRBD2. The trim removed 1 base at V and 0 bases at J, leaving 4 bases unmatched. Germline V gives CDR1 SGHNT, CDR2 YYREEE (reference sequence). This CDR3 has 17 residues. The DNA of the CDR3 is TGTGCCAGCAGCTTGACTAGCGGGAGTCGTAGCACAGATACGCAGTATTTT. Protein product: CASSLTSGSRSTDTQYF.

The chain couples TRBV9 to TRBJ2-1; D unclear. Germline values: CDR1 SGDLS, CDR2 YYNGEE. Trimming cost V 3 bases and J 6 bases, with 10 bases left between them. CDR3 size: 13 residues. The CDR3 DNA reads TGTGCCAGCAGCGCAGACCCCTCCAATGAGCAGTTCTTC. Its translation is CASSADPSNEQFF.

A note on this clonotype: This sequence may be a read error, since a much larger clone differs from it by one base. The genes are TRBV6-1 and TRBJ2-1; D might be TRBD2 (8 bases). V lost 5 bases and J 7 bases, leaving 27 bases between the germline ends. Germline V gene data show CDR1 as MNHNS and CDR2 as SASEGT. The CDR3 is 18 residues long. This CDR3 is CASSPSGGSGRRINEQFF. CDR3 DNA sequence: TGTGCCAGCAGTCCCTCAGGGGGGAGCGGGAGAAGGATAAATGAGCAGTTCTTC.

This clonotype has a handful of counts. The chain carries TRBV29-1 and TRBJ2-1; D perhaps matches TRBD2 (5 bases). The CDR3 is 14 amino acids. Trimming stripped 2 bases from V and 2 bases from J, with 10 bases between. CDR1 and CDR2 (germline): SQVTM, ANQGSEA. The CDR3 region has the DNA TGCAGCGTTGAACTGGAGGAGACCTACAATGAGCAGTTCTTC. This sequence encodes CSVELEETYNEQFF.

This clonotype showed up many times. The DNA for the CDR3 is TGTGCCAGCAGTTACGGGGGTGGCGAGCAGTACTTC. This gives the protein CASSYGGGEQYF. This chain connects TRBV12-3 or TRBV12-4 to TRBJ2-7, with D perhaps TRBD2 (6 bases). This CDR3 is 12 amino acids long. Trimming stripped 4 bases from V and 6 bases from J, with 10 bases between.

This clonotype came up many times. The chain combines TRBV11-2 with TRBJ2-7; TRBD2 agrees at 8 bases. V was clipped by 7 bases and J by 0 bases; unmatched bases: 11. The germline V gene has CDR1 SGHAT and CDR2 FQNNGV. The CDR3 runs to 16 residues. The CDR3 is CASTEAGLAGSYEQYF. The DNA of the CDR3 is TGTGCCAGCACCGAAGCAGGACTAGCTGGCTCCTACGAGCAGTACTTC.

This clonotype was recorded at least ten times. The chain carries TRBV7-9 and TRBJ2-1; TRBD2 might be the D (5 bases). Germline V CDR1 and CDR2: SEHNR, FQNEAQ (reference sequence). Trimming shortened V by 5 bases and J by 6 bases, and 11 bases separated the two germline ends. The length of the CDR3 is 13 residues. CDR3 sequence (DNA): TGTGCCAGCAGCCCCCGGAGCGGCAATGAGCAGTTCTTC. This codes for CASSPRSGNEQFF.

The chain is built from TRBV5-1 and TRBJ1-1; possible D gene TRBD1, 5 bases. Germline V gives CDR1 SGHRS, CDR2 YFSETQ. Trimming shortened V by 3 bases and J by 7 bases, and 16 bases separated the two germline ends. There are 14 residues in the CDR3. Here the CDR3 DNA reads TGCGCCAGCAGCTCGACAGCGAATTACCGTGAAGCTTTCTTT. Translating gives CASSSTANYREAFF.

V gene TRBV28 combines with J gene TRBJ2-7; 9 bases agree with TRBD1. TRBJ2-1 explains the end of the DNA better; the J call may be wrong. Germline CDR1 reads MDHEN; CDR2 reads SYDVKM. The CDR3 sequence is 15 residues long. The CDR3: CASSSSGQGSYEQFF. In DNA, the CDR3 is TGTGCCAGCAGTTCCTCGGGACAGGGCTCCTACGAGCAGTTCTTC.

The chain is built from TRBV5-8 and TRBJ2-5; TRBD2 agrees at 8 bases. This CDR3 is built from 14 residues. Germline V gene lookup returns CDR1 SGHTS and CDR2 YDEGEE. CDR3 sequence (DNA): TGTGCTTCAACCGGGGAAGCGGGAGAAGAGACCCAGTACTTC. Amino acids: CASTGEAGEETQYF.

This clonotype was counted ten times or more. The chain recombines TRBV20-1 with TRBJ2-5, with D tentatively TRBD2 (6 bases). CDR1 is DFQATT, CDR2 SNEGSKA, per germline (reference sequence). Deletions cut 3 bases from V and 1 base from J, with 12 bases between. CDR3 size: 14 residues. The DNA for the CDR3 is TGCAGTGCTAGGCGGGACTCGAGCCAAGAGACCCAGTACTTC. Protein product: CSARRDSSQETQYF.

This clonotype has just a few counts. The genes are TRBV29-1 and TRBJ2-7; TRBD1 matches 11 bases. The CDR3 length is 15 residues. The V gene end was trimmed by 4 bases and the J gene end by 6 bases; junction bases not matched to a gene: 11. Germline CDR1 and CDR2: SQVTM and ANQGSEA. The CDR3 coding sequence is TGCAGCGTTGGTTATACCGGGACAGGGGGTGGCGAGCAGTACTTC. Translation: CSVGYTGTGGGEQYF.

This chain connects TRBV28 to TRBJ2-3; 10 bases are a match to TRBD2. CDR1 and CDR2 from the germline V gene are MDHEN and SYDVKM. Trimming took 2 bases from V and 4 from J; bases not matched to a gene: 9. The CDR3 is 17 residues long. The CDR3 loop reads CASSLAQAGGWADTQYF. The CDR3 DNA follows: TGTGCCAGCAGTTTAGCCCAAGCGGGAGGGTGGGCAGATACGCAGTATTTT.